The entry that follows covers one T cell receptor (beta chain) sequence. This entry comes from a study of T cells in Graves' hyperthyroidism and ophthalmopathy. Germline loops: CDR1 SEHNR, CDR2 FQNEAQ (reference sequence). V was shortened by 0 bases and J by 0 bases, with 15 bases between the two germline ends. The CDR3 has 18 residues. TCR beta CDR3 sequences were amplified from RNA transcripts. The primer set for the first-round RT-PCR of the TCR CDR3 was HTBI. TCRdb called the multiplex PCR reads again in MiXCR, with one record for every CDR3 protein. The sample carries 300,000 to 450,000 distinct CDR3 sequences, around a sixth recorded once.

Specimen: blood. The receptor was isolated from a woman under 30 with Graves' hyperthyroidism that later progressed to Graves' ophthalmopathy. The rearrangement uses TRBV7-9 and TRBJ1-3; tentatively, D is TRBD1 (5 bases). CDR3: CASSLARDPIISGNTIYF. The CDR3, as DNA: TGTGCCAGCAGCTTAGCCCGGGACCCTATTATCTCTGGAAACACCATATATTTT.